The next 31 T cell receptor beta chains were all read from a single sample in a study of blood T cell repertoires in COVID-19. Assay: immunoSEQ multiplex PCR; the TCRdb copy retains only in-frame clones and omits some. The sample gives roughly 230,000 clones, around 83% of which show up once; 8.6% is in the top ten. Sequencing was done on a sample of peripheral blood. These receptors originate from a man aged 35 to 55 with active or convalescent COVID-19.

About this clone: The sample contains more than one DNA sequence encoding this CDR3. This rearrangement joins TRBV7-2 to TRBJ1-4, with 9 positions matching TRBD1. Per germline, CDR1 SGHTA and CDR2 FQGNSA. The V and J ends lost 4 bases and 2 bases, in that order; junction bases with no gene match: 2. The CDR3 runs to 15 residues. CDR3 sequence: CASSSQGATNEKLFF. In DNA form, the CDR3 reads TGTGCCAGCAGCTCACAGGGGGCTACTAATGAAAAACTGTTTTTT.

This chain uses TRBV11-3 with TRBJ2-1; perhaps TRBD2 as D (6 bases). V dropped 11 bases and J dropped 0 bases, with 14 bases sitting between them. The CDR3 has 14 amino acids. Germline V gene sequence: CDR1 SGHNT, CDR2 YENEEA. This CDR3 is CACGMSVSYNEQFF. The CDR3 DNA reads TGTGCCTGCGGGATGTCCGTCTCCTACAATGAGCAGTTCTTC.

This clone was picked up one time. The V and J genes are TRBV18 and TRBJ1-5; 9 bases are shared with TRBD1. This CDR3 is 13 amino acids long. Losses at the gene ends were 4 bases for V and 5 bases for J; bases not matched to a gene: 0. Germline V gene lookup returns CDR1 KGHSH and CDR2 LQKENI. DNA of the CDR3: TGTGCCAGCTCACGGACAGGGGATCAGCCCCAGCATTTT. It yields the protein CASSRTGDQPQHF.

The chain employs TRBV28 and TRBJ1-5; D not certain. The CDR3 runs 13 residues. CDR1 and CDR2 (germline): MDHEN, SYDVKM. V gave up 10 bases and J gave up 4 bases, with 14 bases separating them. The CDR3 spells CATLPGGNQPQHF. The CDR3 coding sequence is TGTGCCACACTTCCGGGAGGTAATCAGCCCCAGCATTTT.

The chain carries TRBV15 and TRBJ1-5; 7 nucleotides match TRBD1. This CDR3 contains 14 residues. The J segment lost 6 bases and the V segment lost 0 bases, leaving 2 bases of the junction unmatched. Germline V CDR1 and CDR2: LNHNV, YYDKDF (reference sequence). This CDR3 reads CATSRDQGGQPQHF. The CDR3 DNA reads TGTGCCACCAGCAGAGATCAGGGGGGTCAGCCCCAGCATTTT. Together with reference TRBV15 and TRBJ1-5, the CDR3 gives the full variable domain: DAMVIQNPRYQVTQFGKPVTLSCSQTLNHNVMYWYQQKSSQAPKLLFHYYDKDFNNEADTPDNFQSRRPNTSFCFLDIRSPGLGDTAMYLCATSRDQGGQPQHFGDGTRLSIL.

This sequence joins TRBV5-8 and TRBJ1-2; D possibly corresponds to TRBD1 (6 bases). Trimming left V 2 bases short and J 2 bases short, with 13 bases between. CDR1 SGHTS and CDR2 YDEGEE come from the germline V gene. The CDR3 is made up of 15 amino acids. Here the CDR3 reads CASSLGQFKNYGYTF. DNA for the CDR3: TGTGCCAGCAGCTTAGGACAGTTCAAAAACTATGGCTACACCTTC.

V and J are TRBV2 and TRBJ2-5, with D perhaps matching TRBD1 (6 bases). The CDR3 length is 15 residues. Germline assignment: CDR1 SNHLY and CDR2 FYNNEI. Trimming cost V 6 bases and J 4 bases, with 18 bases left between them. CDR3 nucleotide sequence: TGTGCCAGCAGGGGGGTCACAGGGACGGGAGAGACCCAGTACTTC. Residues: CASRGVTGTGETQYF.

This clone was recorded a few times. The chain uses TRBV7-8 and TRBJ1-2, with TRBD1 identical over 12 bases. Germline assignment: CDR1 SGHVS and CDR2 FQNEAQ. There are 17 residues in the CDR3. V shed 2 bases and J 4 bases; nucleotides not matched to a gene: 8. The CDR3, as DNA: TGTGCCAGCAGCTTACGGGACAGGGGGCGCGGGTCCTATGGCTACACCTTC. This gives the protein CASSLRDRGRGSYGYTF. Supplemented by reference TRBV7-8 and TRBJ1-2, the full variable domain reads GAGVSQSPRYKVAKRGQDVALRCDPISGHVSLFWYQQALGQGPEFLTYFQNEAQLDKSGLPSDRFFAERPEGSVSTLKIQRTQQEDSAVYLCASSLRDRGRGSYGYTFGSGTRLTVV.

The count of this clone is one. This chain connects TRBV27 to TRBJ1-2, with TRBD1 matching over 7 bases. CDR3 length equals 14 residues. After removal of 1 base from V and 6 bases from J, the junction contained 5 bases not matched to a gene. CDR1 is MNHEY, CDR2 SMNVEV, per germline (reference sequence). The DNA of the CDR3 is TGTGCCAGCAGTTTATTAGGGGGCTTCAATGGCTACACCTTC. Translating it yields CASSLLGGFNGYTF.

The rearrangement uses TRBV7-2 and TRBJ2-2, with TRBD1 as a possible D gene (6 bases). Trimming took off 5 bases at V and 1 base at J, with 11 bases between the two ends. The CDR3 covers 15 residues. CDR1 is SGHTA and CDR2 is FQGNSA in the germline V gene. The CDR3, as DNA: TGTGCCAGCAGCCCGGACAGCCTGAACACCGGGGAGCTGTTTTTT. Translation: CASSPDSLNTGELFF.

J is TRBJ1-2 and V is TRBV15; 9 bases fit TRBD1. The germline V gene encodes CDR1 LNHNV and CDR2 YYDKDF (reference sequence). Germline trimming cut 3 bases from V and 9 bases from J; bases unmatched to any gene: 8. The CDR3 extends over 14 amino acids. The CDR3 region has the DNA TGTGCCACCAGCAGTTTCGGGACAGGGTTCCGCTACACCTTC. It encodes CATSSFGTGFRYTF.

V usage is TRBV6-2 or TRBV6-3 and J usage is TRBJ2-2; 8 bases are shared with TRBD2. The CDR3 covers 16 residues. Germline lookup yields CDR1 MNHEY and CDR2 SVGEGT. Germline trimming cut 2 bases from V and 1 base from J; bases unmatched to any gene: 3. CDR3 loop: CASSYREGGNTGELFF. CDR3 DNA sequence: TGTGCCAGCAGTTACCGGGAGGGCGGGAACACCGGGGAGCTGTTTTTT.

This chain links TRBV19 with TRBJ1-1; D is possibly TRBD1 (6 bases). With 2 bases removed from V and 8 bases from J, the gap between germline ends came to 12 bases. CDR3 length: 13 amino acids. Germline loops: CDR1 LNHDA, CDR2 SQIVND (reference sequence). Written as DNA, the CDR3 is TGTGCCAGTAGTATAAGGGGCAGGGGAGAAGCTTTCTTT. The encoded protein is CASSIRGRGEAFF.

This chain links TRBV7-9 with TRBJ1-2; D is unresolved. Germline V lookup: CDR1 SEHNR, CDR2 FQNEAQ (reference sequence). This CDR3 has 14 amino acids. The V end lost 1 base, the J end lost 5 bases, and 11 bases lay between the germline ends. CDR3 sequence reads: CASSLETGAYGYTF. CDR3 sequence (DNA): TGTGCCAGCAGCTTAGAAACCGGTGCTTATGGCTACACCTTC.

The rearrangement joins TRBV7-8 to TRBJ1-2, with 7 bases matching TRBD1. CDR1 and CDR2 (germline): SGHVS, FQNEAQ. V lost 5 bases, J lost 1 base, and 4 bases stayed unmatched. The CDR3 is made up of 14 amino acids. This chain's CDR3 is CASSAYRGNYGYTF. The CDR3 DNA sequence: TGTGCCAGCAGCGCATACAGGGGTAACTATGGCTACACCTTC.

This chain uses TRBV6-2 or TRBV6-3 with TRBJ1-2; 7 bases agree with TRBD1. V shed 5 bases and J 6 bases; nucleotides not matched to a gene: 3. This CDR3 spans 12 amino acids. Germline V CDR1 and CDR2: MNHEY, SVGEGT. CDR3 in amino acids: CASSQGVDGYTF. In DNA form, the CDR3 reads TGTGCCAGCAGTCAGGGGGTGGATGGCTACACCTTC.

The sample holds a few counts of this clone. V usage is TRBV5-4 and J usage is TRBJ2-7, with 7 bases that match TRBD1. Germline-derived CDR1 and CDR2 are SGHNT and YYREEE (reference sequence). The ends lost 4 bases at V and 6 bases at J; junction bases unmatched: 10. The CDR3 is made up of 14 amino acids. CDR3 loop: CASSLPQGGGEQYF. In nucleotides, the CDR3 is TGTGCCAGCAGCCTCCCCCAAGGGGGCGGCGAGCAGTACTTC.

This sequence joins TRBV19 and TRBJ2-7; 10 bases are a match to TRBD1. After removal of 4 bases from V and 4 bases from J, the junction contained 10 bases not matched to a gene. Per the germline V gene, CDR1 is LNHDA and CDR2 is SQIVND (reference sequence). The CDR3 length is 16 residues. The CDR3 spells CASSTRQGALFYEQYF. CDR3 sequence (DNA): TGTGCCAGTAGTACCCGACAGGGGGCGTTATTTTACGAGCAGTACTTC.

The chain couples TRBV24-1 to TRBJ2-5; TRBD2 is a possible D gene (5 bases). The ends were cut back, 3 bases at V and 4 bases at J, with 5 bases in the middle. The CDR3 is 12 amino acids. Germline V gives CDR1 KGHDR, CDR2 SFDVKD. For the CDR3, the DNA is TGTGCCACCAGTGATCGGGGAGAGACCCAGTACTTC. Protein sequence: CATSDRGETQYF.

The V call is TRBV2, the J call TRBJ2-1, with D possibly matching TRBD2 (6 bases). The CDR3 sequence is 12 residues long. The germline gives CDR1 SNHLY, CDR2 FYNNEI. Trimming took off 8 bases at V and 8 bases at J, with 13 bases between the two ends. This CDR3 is CASGDLSDEQFF. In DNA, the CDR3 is TGTGCCAGCGGGGACTTGTCTGATGAGCAGTTCTTC.

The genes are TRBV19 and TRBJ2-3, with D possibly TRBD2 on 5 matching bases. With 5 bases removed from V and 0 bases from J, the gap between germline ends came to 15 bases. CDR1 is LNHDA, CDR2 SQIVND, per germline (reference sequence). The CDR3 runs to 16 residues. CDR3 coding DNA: TGTGCCAGTAGTGCCTTGACTACCGCGAGCACAGATACGCAGTATTTT. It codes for CASSALTTASTDTQYF.

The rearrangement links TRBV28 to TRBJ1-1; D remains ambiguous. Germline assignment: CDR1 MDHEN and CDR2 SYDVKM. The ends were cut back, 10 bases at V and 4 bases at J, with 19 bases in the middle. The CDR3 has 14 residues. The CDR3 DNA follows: TGTGCCACCCTTAGACCCGGGGTGGGCACTGAAGCTTTCTTT. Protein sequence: CATLRPGVGTEAFF. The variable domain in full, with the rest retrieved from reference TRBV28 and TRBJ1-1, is DVKVTQSSRYLVKRTGEKVFLECVQDMDHENMFWYRQDPGLGLRLIYFSYDVKMKEKGDIPEGYSVSREKKERFSLILESASTNQTSMYLCATLRPGVGTEAFFGQGTRLTVV.

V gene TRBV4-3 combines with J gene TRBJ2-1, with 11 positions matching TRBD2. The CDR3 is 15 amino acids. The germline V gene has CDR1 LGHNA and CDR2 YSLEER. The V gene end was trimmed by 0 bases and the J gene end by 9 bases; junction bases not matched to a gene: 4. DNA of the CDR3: TGCGCCAGCAGCCAAGATCTACTAGCGGGGGCTGAGCAGTTCTTC. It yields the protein CASSQDLLAGAEQFF.

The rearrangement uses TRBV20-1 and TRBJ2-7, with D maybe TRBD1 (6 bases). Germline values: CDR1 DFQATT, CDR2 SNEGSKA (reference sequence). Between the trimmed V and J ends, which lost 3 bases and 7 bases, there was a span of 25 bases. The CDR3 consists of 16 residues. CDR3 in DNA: TGCAGTGCTAGTCGGATGATGGACAGCCAGTCGCATGAGCAGTACTTC. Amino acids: CSASRMMDSQSHEQYF.

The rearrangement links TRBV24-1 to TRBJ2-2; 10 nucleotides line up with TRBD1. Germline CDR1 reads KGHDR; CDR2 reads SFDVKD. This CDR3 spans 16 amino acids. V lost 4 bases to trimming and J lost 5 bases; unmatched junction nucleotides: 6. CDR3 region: CATSDPGQGITGELFF. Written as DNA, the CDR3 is TGTGCCACCAGTGACCCGGGACAGGGGATAACCGGGGAGCTGTTTTTT.

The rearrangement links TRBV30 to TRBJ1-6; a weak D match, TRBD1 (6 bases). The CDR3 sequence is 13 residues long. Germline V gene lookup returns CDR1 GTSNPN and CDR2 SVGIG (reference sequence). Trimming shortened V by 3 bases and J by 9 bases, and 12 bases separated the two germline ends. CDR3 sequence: CAWSRTDLSPLHF. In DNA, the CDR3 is TGTGCCTGGAGCAGGACAGACCTTTCACCCCTCCACTTT.

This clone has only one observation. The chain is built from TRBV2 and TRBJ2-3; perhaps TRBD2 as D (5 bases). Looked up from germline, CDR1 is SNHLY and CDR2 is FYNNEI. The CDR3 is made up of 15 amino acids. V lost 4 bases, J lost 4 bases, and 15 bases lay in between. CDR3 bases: TGTGCCAGCAGTGGGTCCCTAGCTAGAGCAGATACGCAGTATTTT. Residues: CASSGSLARADTQYF. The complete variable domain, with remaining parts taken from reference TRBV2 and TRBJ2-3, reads EPEVTQTPSHQVTQMGQEVILRCVPISNHLYFYWYRQILGQKVEFLVSFYNNEISEKSEIFDDQFSVERPDGSNFTLKIRSTKLEDSAMYFCASSGSLARADTQYFGPGTRLTVL.

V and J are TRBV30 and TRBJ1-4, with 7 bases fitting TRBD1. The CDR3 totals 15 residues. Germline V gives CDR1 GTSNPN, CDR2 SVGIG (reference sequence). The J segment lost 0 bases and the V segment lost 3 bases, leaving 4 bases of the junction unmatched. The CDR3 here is CAWRGGQATNEKLFF. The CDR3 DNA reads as TGTGCCTGGAGGGGAGGACAGGCAACTAATGAAAAACTGTTTTTT. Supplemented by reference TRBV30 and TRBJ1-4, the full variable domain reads SQTIHQWPATLVQPVGSPLSLECTVEGTSNPNLYWYRQAAGRGLQLLFYSVGIGQISSEVPQNLSASRPQDRQFILSSKKLLLSDSGFYLCAWRGGQATNEKLFFGSGTQLSVL.

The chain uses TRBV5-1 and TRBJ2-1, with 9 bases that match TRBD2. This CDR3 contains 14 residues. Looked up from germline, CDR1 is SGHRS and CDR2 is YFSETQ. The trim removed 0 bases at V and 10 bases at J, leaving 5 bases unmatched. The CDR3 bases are TGCGCCAGCAGCTTGGTTCTAGCGGGAAGGGAGCAGTTCTTC. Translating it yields CASSLVLAGREQFF.

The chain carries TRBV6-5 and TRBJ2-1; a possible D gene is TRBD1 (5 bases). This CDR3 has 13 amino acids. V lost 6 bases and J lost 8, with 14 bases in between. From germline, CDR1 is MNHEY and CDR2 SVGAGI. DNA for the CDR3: TGTGCCAGCAGAAGAAATCAGGGCCATGAGCAGTTCTTC. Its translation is CASRRNQGHEQFF.

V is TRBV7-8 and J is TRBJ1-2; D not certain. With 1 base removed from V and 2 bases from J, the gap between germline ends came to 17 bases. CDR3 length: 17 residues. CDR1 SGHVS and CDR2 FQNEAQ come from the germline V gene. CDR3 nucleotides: TGTGCCAGCAGCTTAGGCCCTCGAGGGCAGCGAAACTATGGCTACACCTTC. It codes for CASSLGPRGQRNYGYTF.